Shown below are 17 T cell receptor gamma chains from a single sample sequenced in a study of Vδ1+ human thymocytes. Study-wide points: Thymic TRG and TRD repertoires appeared highly polyclonal, with Gaussian CDR3 length distributions.

Antigen specificity for these receptors is unknown. Sequences come from RNA converted to cDNA by reverse transcription. Pooled V-gene forward primers with one constant-region reverse primer generated the CDR3 amplicons by multiplex PCR. TCRdb called clones anew from the multiplex PCR reads with CATT. The sample lists approximately 8,500 gamma-chain clones, roughly 50% occurring once. Material for sequencing was Vdelta1+ gamma-delta thymocytes from the thymus. Subset of the sample: FACS-sorted CD3+ TCRalphabeta- TCRVdelta1+ TCRVdelta2- thymocytes. Source of these receptors: a girl in the first two years of life who had congenital heart surgery.

V is TRGV4 and J is TRGJ1 or TRGJ2. TCRdb lists no J gene, so it was determined here by aligning the DNA to germline. The ends lost 3 bases at V and 11 bases at J; junction bases unmatched: 19. Germline CDR1 reads EGSTGY; CDR2 reads YDSYTSSV. The CDR3 is made up of 15 amino acids. The CDR3 loop reads CATWDFPSPRCQKLF. The DNA of the CDR3 is TGTGCCACCTGGGATTTCCCCTCCCCTCGATGTCAGAAACTCTTT.

The gene calls are TRGV8 and TRGJP1. The J gene is not listed in TCRdb, so it was assigned here from a DNA match to germline. With V trimmed by 4 bases and J by 0 bases, 2 bases remained unmatched. Per the germline V gene, CDR1 is VENAVY and CDR2 is YDSYNSRV. This CDR3 has 14 amino acids. Here the CDR3 reads CATWDYTTGWFKIF. The DNA of the CDR3 is TGTGCCACCTGGGACTATACCACTGGTTGGTTCAAGATATTT.

Only a few counts were recorded for this clone. Other DNA sequences in the same sample also yield this CDR3. The chain carries TRGV3 and TRGJ1 or TRGJ2. TCRdb is silent on the J gene; assignment here came from matching the DNA to germline. CDR3 length: 14 residues. From germline, CDR1 is VTNTFY and CDR2 YDVSTARD (reference sequence). The J segment lost 5 bases and the V segment lost 0 bases, leaving 7 bases of the junction unmatched. CDR3 in DNA: TGTGCCACCTGGGACAGGCGGGGGGATTATAAGAAACTCTTT. Protein product: CATWDRRGDYKKLF.

With respect to this clone: This same CDR3 is encoded by further DNA sequences in the sample. The chain has TRGV9 and TRGJ1 or TRGJ2. Here the J gene came from matching the DNA to germline, since TCRdb omits it. The CDR3 covers 13 residues. Germline-derived CDR1 and CDR2 are GITISATS and ISYDGTV (reference sequence). Losses at the gene ends were 2 bases for V and 1 base for J; bases not matched to a gene: 2. CDR3 bases: TGTGCCTTGTGGGAGGAAAATTATTATAAGAAACTCTTT. It translates to CALWEENYYKKLF.

This clone has more than one count but fewer than ten. The chain couples TRGV5 to TRGJ1 or TRGJ2. No J gene is reported in TCRdb; it was inferred here by comparing the DNA with germline. Germline V gene data show CDR1 as VINAFY and CDR2 as YDVSNSKD. This CDR3 contains 11 residues. J lost 10 bases, V lost 0 bases, and 3 bases had no gene match. CDR3 coding DNA: TGTGCCACCTGGGACAGGCGAAAGAAACTCTTT. This gives the protein CATWDRRKKLF.

This chain uses TRGV3 with TRGJ1 or TRGJ2. Assignment of the J gene here rests on matching the DNA to germline, because TCRdb gives none. J lost 2 bases, V lost 0 bases, and 10 bases had no gene match. There are 16 residues in the CDR3. CDR1 VTNTFY and CDR2 YDVSTARD come from the germline V gene (reference sequence). The CDR3 protein is CATWDRQGLDYYKKLF. CDR3 nucleotide sequence: TGTGCCACCTGGGACAGGCAAGGCCTCGATTATTATAAGAAACTCTTT.

A few counts support this clone. This chain uses TRGV9 with TRGJ1 or TRGJ2. V lost 1 base, J lost 9 bases, and 15 bases stayed unmatched. The CDR3 runs to 15 residues. The germline V gene encodes CDR1 GITISATS and CDR2 ISYDGTV (reference sequence). Here the CDR3 reads CALWEVCTVGGKKLF. The CDR3 DNA follows: TGTGCCTTGTGGGAGGTCTGTACGGTAGGTGGTAAGAAACTCTTT.

The chain couples TRGV5 to TRGJ1 or TRGJ2. Assignment of the J gene here rests on matching the DNA to germline, because TCRdb gives none. The J segment lost 7 bases and the V segment lost 0 bases, leaving 9 bases of the junction unmatched. CDR3 size: 14 residues. Germline V gives CDR1 VINAFY, CDR2 YDVSNSKD. CDR3: CATWDRRVCYKKLF. CDR3 DNA sequence: TGTGCCACCTGGGACAGGCGGGTGTGCTATAAGAAACTCTTT.

The rearrangement joins TRGV8 to TRGJ1 or TRGJ2. No J gene was available from TCRdb, and it was assigned here by a germline match of the DNA. V was pared by 0 bases and J by 8 bases, with 4 bases of the junction left unmatched. Germline values: CDR1 VENAVY, CDR2 YDSYNSRV. The CDR3 is made up of 12 amino acids. CDR3 sequence reads: CATWDRHHKKLF. CDR3 nucleotides: TGTGCCACCTGGGATAGGCATCATAAGAAACTCTTT.

This clone occurred a few times. Other DNA sequences in the sample encode the same CDR3. The chain recombines TRGV2 with TRGJ1 or TRGJ2. Assignment of the J gene here rests on matching the DNA to germline, because TCRdb gives none. Germline V gene sequence: CDR1 EGSNGY, CDR2 YDSYNSKV. The CDR3 is made up of 13 amino acids. V lost 0 bases to trimming and J lost 2 bases; unmatched junction nucleotides: 1. CDR3: CATWDGYYYKKLF. The CDR3, as DNA: TGTGCCACCTGGGACGGGTATTATTATAAGAAACTCTTT.

This clone was observed a handful of times. The chain recombines TRGV2 with TRGJ1 or TRGJ2. TCRdb records no J gene; here it was assigned by comparing the DNA to germline. Losses at the gene ends were 0 bases for V and 12 bases for J; bases not matched to a gene: 11. The CDR3 covers 13 residues. CDR1 is EGSNGY and CDR2 is YDSYNSKV in the germline V gene. This CDR3 is CATWDGRRFRKLF. CDR3 in DNA: TGTGCCACCTGGGACGGGCGGCGATTTAGGAAACTCTTT.

The genes are TRGV8 and TRGJP2. TCRdb gives no J gene; it was assigned here by matching the DNA to germline. Germline-derived CDR1 and CDR2 are VENAVY and YDSYNSRV. V shed 0 bases, J shed 6 bases, and the junction held 13 bases outside the gene matches. The CDR3 is 17 amino acids. The CDR3 loop is CATWDRQGSIGDWIKTF. The DNA for the CDR3 is TGTGCCACCTGGGATAGGCAAGGGAGCATTGGTGATTGGATCAAGACGTTT.

The rearrangement uses TRGV8 and TRGJ1 or TRGJ2. The J gene was missing in TCRdb and was found by matching the end of the DNA to germline. J lost 5 bases, V lost 6 bases, and 7 bases had no gene match. Germline assignment: CDR1 VENAVY and CDR2 YDSYNSRV. This CDR3 is 12 amino acids long. The CDR3 loop reads CATWTGDYKKLF. The CDR3 DNA reads as TGTGCCACCTGGACCGGCGATTATAAGAAACTCTTT.

Of note for this clone: Other DNA sequences in this specimen translate into the identical CDR3. The chain is built from TRGV2 and TRGJP2. Here the J gene was assigned by germline matching of the DNA, as TCRdb has none. Germline loops: CDR1 EGSNGY, CDR2 YDSYNSKV. This CDR3 has 15 amino acids. J lost 3 bases, V lost 0 bases, and 4 bases had no gene match. CDR3: CATWDGPGSDWIKTF. The CDR3 region has the DNA TGTGCCACCTGGGACGGGCCCGGTAGTGATTGGATCAAGACGTTT.

With regard to this clone: This may come from a read error, since a much larger clone is one base off. The sample has other DNA sequences that encode this CDR3 too. The chain joins TRGV4 to TRGJ1 or TRGJ2. The J gene comes from matching the DNA to germline here; TCRdb lacks it. The CDR3 has 11 amino acids. V lost 4 bases, J lost 6 bases, and 3 bases stayed unmatched. Germline lookup yields CDR1 EGSTGY and CDR2 YDSYTSSV. The CDR3 DNA is TGTGCCACCTGGGAGGGTTATAAGAAACTCTTT. Translation: CATWEGYKKLF.

This clone was picked up a small number of times. The chain recombines TRGV5 with TRGJ1 or TRGJ2. The CDR3 loop spans 11 amino acids. The germline V gene encodes CDR1 VINAFY and CDR2 YDVSNSKD. V dropped 8 bases and J dropped 2; count of bases not matched to a gene: 3. This CDR3 is CATFDYYKKLF. In DNA, the CDR3 is TGTGCCACCTTTGATTATTATAAGAAACTCTTT.

This clone was counted a single time. The V call is TRGV5, the J call TRGJ1 or TRGJ2. Since TCRdb gives no J gene, matching the DNA to germline was used here to assign it. The junction had 2 bases not matched to a gene; V was cut back by 4 bases and J by 5 bases. This CDR3 region has 11 residues. CDR1 and CDR2 from the germline V gene are VINAFY and YDVSNSKD. The CDR3 loop reads CATWEHYKKLF. The CDR3 nucleotides read TGTGCCACCTGGGAGCATTATAAGAAACTCTTT.